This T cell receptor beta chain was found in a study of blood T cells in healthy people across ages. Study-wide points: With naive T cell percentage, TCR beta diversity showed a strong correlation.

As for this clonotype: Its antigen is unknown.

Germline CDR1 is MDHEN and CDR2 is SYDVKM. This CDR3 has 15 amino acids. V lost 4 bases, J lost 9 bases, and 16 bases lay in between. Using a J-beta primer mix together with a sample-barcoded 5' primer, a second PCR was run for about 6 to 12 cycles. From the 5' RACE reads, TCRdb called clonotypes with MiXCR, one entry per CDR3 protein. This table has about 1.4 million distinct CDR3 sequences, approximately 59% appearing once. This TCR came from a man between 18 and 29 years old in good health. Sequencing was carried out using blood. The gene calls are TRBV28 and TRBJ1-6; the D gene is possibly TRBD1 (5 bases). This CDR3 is CASSYRTSWGSPLHF. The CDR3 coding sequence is TGTGCCAGCAGTTATCGGACAAGTTGGGGTTCACCCCTCCACTTT.